These 9 T cell receptor beta chains were sequenced from one sample in a study of CD8 T cells in ankylosing spondylitis. TCRdb reprocessed the 5' RACE reads via MiXCR and lists one record per CDR3 protein. Here the sample spans a few hundred thousand distinct CDR3 sequences, around 20% being singletons. The sequenced material came from blood, either unsorted or a sorted T cell fraction (not recorded which). Source of these receptors: a male donor with ankylosing spondylitis or in good health (not recorded which).

This clonotype was picked up a small number of times. The chain carries TRBV7-6 and TRBJ2-1, with 7 nucleotides matching TRBD2. This CDR3 has 17 residues. Per the germline V gene, CDR1 is SGHVS and CDR2 is FNYEAQ. J gave up 9 bases and V 0 bases, and 14 bases lay outside the gene matches. In DNA form, the CDR3 reads TGTGCCAGCAGCTTAGCACTCCAAAGGGACCCGGGGGGTGAGCAGTTCTTC. It codes for CASSLALQRDPGGEQFF.

This chain uses TRBV15 with TRBJ2-3, with 11 bases lining up with TRBD2. Unmatched junction bases numbered 7, after V lost 7 bases and J lost 1 base. This CDR3 comprises 16 residues. The germline gives CDR1 LNHNV, CDR2 YYDKDF (reference sequence). Written as DNA, the CDR3 is TGTGCCACCAATCCGGGACTAGCGGTCGGCACAGATACGCAGTATTTT. The encoded protein is CATNPGLAVGTDTQYF.

The rearrangement links TRBV7-2 to TRBJ2-2, with 7 bases identical to TRBD2. The CDR3 is 15 amino acids. The germline CDR1 and CDR2 sequences are SGHTA and FQGNSA. V lost 0 bases to trimming and J lost 4 bases; unmatched junction nucleotides: 2. The CDR3 region is CASSLATSFTGELFF. CDR3 bases: TGTGCCAGCAGCTTAGCGACTAGCTTCACCGGGGAGCTGTTTTTT.

The chain is built from TRBV20-1 and TRBJ1-5, with D hard to call. Germline V gene data show CDR1 as DFQATT and CDR2 as SNEGSKA (reference sequence). This CDR3 has 15 residues. Between the trimmed V and J ends, which lost 6 bases and 3 bases, there was a span of 18 bases. CDR3 sequence reads: CSATNPLEANQPQHF. DNA of the CDR3: TGCAGTGCCACGAATCCACTTGAGGCCAATCAGCCCCAGCATTTT.

The table lists this clonotype with a few counts. The chain employs TRBV4-1 and TRBJ2-1; unclear D gene. Germline V lookup: CDR1 MGHRA, CDR2 YSYEKL. Trimming took off 2 bases at V and 0 bases at J, with 11 bases between the two ends. This CDR3 has 16 residues. The CDR3 region is CASSQPTARSYNEQFF. The CDR3 coding sequence is TGCGCCAGCAGCCAACCCACGGCGCGCTCCTACAATGAGCAGTTCTTC.

This clonotype was recorded a few times. The chain uses TRBV20-1 and TRBJ2-5; 13 nucleotides align to TRBD2. The V gene's germline CDR1 is DFQATT and CDR2 SNEGSKA (reference sequence). This CDR3 has 16 amino acids. J lost 2 bases, V lost 6 bases, and 9 bases had no gene match. Here the CDR3 reads CSAGLAGLLRQETQYF. The CDR3 DNA reads TGCAGTGCGGGACTAGCGGGGCTCCTAAGGCAAGAGACCCAGTACTTC.

The rearrangement joins TRBV5-1 to TRBJ2-1; TRBD2 might be the D (6 bases). Trimming removed 2 bases from V and 9 bases from J, with 15 bases in between. The CDR3 runs 14 residues. The germline CDR1 and CDR2 sequences are SGHRS and YFSETQ. CDR3 in DNA: TGCGCCAGCAGCTTAGGCGGGATAAATCCTGAGCAGTTCTTC. As protein: CASSLGGINPEQFF.

The count of this clonotype is one. The rearrangement links TRBV3-1 to TRBJ2-2, with D possibly being TRBD2 (6 bases). CDR3 length equals 17 residues. Trimming removed 0 bases from V and 5 bases from J, with 16 bases in between. Germline loops: CDR1 LGHDT, CDR2 YNNKEL (reference sequence). CDR3 sequence: CASSQDAAGLRTGELFF. The CDR3 DNA sequence: TGTGCCAGCAGCCAAGATGCAGCGGGCCTGAGGACCGGGGAGCTGTTTTTT.

The chain joins TRBV4-2 to TRBJ2-1; weak D call: TRBD2 (6 bases). The germline V and J ends were trimmed by 0 bases and 7 bases, with 19 bases remaining between them. Germline V gives CDR1 LGHNA, CDR2 YNFKEQ. This CDR3 comprises 17 residues. CDR3 sequence reads: CASSQDQGGLVRNEQFF. The CDR3 DNA reads TGTGCCAGCAGCCAAGATCAAGGAGGGCTTGTAAGGAATGAGCAGTTCTTC.